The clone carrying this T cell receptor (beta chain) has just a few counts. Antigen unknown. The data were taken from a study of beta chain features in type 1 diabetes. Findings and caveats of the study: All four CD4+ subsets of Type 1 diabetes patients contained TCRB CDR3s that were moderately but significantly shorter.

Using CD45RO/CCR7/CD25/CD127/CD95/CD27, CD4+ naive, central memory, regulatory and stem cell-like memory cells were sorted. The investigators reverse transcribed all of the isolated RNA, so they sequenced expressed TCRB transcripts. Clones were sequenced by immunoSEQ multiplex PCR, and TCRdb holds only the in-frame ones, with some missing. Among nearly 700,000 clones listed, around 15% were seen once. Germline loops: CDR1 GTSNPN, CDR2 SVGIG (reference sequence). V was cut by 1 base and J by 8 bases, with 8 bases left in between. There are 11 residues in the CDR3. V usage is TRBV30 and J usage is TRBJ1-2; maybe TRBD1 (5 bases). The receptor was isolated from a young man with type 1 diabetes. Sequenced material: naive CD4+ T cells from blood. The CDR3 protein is CAWSAEGGYTF. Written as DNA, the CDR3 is TGTGCCTGGAGTGCCGAGGGGGGCTACACCTTC.